This TCR beta chain was sequenced during a study of blood T cell repertoires in COVID-19. Overall study: The United States, Italy and Spain supplied acute and convalescent COVID-19 samples. Sample material is recorded as cDNA or gDNA derived from T cells, B-cell-depleted T cells, or PBMCs.

This clone has a single count. The CDR3 contains 14 residues. Germline V lookup: CDR1 SQVTM, CDR2 ANQGSEA. With 5 bases clipped from V and 4 bases from J, the junction kept 10 bases outside the gene matches. Source study methods: Reference gene primer amplification gave nucleated cell count estimates. The repertoire was sequenced with immunoSEQ multiplex PCR; TCRdb's copy has only in-frame clones and lacks some. For V, J and clone size, that table is used; D and trimming come from the DNA. The table has roughly 150,000 clones, roughly 86% seen once; the top ten hold less than 6.5%. V is TRBV29-1 and J is TRBJ2-7; TRBD1 matches 8 bases. The sample consisted of peripheral blood. This clonotype was obtained from a human donor in a cohort sampled during active COVID-19. CDR3 region: CSVNAGTGPYEQYF. CDR3 DNA: TGCAGCGTTAATGCCGGGACAGGACCTTACGAGCAGTACTTC.